Given below is one T cell receptor (beta chain) in context. Sequence at one end of the junction differs from germline and may be a read error. The entry originates in a study of shared clonotypes between healthy human individuals. In the original workflow: Because ImmunoSEQ provided only junction sequences with no quality scores, the filtering differed. Sequencing used immunoSEQ multiplex PCR; TCRdb keeps in-frame clones, though not all of them. Clone size and the V and J calls come from that table; the DNA yielded D and trimming. The table includes about 1 million clones, approximately 72% detected once. Per the germline V gene, CDR1 is SGHTA and CDR2 is FQGNSA. The CDR3 contains 15 residues.

The source material was memory CD4+ T cells sorted from blood. Subset defined: CD45RA-negative fraction. J is TRBJ2-5 and V is TRBV7-2; 7 nucleotides line up with TRBD2. The source is a man younger than 35 in good health. In DNA, the CDR3 is TGTGCCAGCAGCGTAGCCGTGGGGGGGGAAGAGACCCAGTACTTC. It is translated as CASSVAVGGEETQYF.